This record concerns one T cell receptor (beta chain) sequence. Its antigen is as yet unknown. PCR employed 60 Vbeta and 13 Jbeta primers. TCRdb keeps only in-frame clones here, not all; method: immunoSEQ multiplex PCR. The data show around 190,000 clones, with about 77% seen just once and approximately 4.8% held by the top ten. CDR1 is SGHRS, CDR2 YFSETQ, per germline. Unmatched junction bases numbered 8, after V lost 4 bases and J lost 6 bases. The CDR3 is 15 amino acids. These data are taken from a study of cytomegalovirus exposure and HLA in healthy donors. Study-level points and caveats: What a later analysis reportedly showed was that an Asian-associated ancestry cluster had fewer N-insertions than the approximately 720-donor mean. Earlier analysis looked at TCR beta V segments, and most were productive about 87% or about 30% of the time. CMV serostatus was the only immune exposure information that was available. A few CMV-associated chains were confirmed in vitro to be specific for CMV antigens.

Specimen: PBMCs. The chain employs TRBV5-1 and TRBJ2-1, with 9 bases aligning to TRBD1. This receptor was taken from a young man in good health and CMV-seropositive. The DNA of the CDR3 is TGCGCCAGCAGCCCGAGACAGGGGGGGATCAATGAGCAGTTCTTC. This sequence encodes CASSPRQGGINEQFF.